These 20 T cell receptor beta chains were sequenced from one sample in a study of T cells in Graves' hyperthyroidism and ophthalmopathy. Amplification yielded TCR beta CDR3 regions, with RNA transcripts as the source. Carried out on the TCR CDR3, a first-round RT-PCR used the HTBI primer set. TCRdb reprocessed the multiplex PCR reads via MiXCR and lists one record per CDR3 protein. The sample lists about 420,000 distinct CDR3 sequences, around 15% occurring once. The sequencing input was blood. The receptors derive from a woman aged 18-29 years with Graves' hyperthyroidism.

Many counts were recorded for this clonotype. V is TRBV5-1 and J is TRBJ2-7; D possibly uses TRBD1 or TRBD2 (5 bases each). This CDR3 spans 14 amino acids. The germline V and J ends were trimmed by 0 bases and 5 bases, with 12 bases remaining between them. CDR1 is SGHRS and CDR2 is YFSETQ in the germline V gene. For the CDR3, the DNA is TGCGCCAGCAGCTTGGTTCCAGGGAGTCACGAGCAGTACTTC. This encodes CASSLVPGSHEQYF.

This clonotype appeared a few times. The chain combines TRBV19 with TRBJ2-5; possibly TRBD1 or TRBD2 for D (5 bases each). The CDR3 extends over 14 amino acids. Between the trimmed V and J ends, which lost 4 bases and 5 bases, there was a span of 14 bases. Germline V CDR1 and CDR2: LNHDA, SQIVND (reference sequence). In DNA form, the CDR3 reads TGTGCCAGTAGTACGGGACGTTTTGGGGAGACCCAGTACTTC. Encoded protein: CASSTGRFGETQYF.

Of note for this clonotype: One junction end disagrees with the germline gene, perhaps due to a read error. The rearrangement joins TRBV19 to TRBJ2-2; possibly TRBD1 for D (5 bases). Germline-derived CDR1 and CDR2 are LNHDA and SQIVND (reference sequence). CDR3 length: 16 residues. CDR3 region: CVSRFFCTGHTGELFF. CDR3 coding DNA: TGTGTCAGTAGGTTTTTTTGTACAGGCCACACCGGGGAGCTGTTTTTT.

This clonotype was seen repeatedly, ten times or more. The V and J genes are TRBV2 and TRBJ2-7; D possibly corresponds to TRBD2 (6 bases). The V gene's germline CDR1 is SNHLY and CDR2 FYNNEI. The CDR3 loop spans 15 amino acids. V was pared by 6 bases and J by 2 bases, with 17 bases between. CDR3 nucleotides: TGTGCCAGCAGGCGGGACGGCGAGCCTACCTACGAGCAGTACTTC. As protein: CASRRDGEPTYEQYF.

This clonotype showed up many times. The genes are TRBV2 and TRBJ2-5; D possibly corresponds to TRBD1 (6 bases). Germline-derived CDR1 and CDR2 are SNHLY and FYNNEI. The CDR3 loop spans 14 amino acids. V was trimmed by 2 bases and J by 3 bases, leaving 10 bases between them. This CDR3 reads CASSERQGKETQYF. Here the CDR3 DNA reads TGTGCCAGCAGTGAACGCCAGGGGAAAGAGACCCAGTACTTC.

This clonotype was seen more than once but under ten times. CDR3 nucleotide sequence: TGTGCCATCAGTGAGCGGGAGACCCAGAATGGCTACACCTTC. Protein product: CAISERETQNGYTF. V is TRBV10-3 and J is TRBJ1-2, with no clear D. This CDR3 comprises 14 residues. CDR1 and CDR2 (germline): ENHRY, SYGVKD. Trimming stripped 2 bases from V and 6 bases from J, with 13 bases between.

This clonotype was counted many times. The chain employs TRBV15 and TRBJ2-7; D is possibly TRBD1 (6 bases). V lost 0 bases, J lost 2 bases, and 8 bases lay in between. The length of the CDR3 is 14 residues. CDR1 is LNHNV, CDR2 YYDKDF, per germline (reference sequence). CDR3 sequence: CATSREAGAYEQYF. In DNA form, the CDR3 reads TGTGCCACCAGCAGAGAGGCAGGGGCCTACGAGCAGTACTTC.

The chain uses TRBV10-3 and TRBJ2-7, with D hard to call. Looked up from germline, CDR1 is ENHRY and CDR2 is SYGVKD. The CDR3 extends over 11 amino acids. V lost 3 bases, J lost 5 bases, and 5 bases lay in between. CDR3: CAISDRHEQYF. The CDR3 nucleotides are TGTGCCATCAGTGATCGCCACGAGCAGTACTTC.

This clonotype was counted between two and nine times. The chain is built from TRBV19 and TRBJ2-1, with 12 bases that match TRBD1. This CDR3 is built from 15 residues. From germline, CDR1 is LNHDA and CDR2 SQIVND (reference sequence). The V gene end was trimmed by 5 bases and the J gene end by 8 bases; junction bases not matched to a gene: 7. As DNA, the CDR3 is TGTGCCAGTAGTTCGGGACAGGGGGCCTTGGATGAGCAGTTCTTC. This codes for CASSSGQGALDEQFF. Full variable domain (remainder filled in from reference TRBV19 and TRBJ2-1): DGGITQSPKYLFRKEGQNVTLSCEQNLNHDAMYWYRQDPGQGLRLIYYSQIVNDFQKGDIAEGYSVSREKKESFPLTVTSAQKNPTAFYLCASSSGQGALDEQFFGPGTRLTVL.

At least ten counts were recorded for this clonotype. The chain combines TRBV28 with TRBJ2-1; 9 nucleotides agree with TRBD2. This CDR3 is 15 amino acids long. After removal of 6 bases from V and 0 bases from J, the junction contained 3 bases not matched to a gene. Germline V gives CDR1 MDHEN, CDR2 SYDVKM. The CDR3 DNA follows: TGTGCCAGCAGCACAGCGGGAGGCTCCTACAATGAGCAGTTCTTC. This encodes CASSTAGGSYNEQFF.

This clonotype was counted at least ten times. The chain uses TRBV28 and TRBJ1-2, with D unresolved. The CDR3 consists of 13 residues. Germline CDR1 and CDR2: MDHEN and SYDVKM. V dropped 3 bases and J dropped 4 bases, with 9 bases sitting between them. CDR3 nucleotides: TGTGCCAGCAGTTTGCTCGGGAGCTATGGCTACACCTTC. Residues: CASSLLGSYGYTF.

This chain uses TRBV7-3 with TRBJ1-1, with 10 bases identical to TRBD1. CDR1 is SGHTA, CDR2 FQGTGA, per germline. The CDR3 has 15 residues. The V and J ends lost 5 bases and 5 bases, in that order; junction bases with no gene match: 8. CDR3 bases: TGTGCCAGCAGCCACGAGGACAGGGGGAGGACTGAAGCTTTCTTT. Amino acids: CASSHEDRGRTEAFF.

This clonotype appeared a few times. This chain uses TRBV25-1 with TRBJ1-2; D gene ambiguous. This CDR3 is built from 14 residues. The V and J ends lost 3 bases and 4 bases respectively, with 12 bases between them. Germline-derived CDR1 and CDR2 are MGHDK and SYGVNS. The CDR3 DNA sequence: TGTGCCAGCAGTGACTCGGCCCTGAGCTATGGCTACACCTTC. Protein product: CASSDSALSYGYTF.

With respect to this clonotype: A much larger clonotype is one base distant, so this may be a read error. The chain carries TRBV5-1 and TRBJ2-1, with D perhaps matching TRBD2 (5 bases). Germline CDR1 is SGHRS and CDR2 is YFSETQ. The CDR3 contains 15 residues. The CDR3 is CASSPDERNYNGQFF. The CDR3 bases are TGCGCCAGCAGCCCCGACGAGCGGAACTACAATGGGCAGTTCTTC. The full variable domain, in which reference TRBV5-1 and TRBJ2-1 provide the parts outside the CDR3, is KAGVTQTPRYLIKTRGQQVTLSCSPISGHRSVSWYQQTPGQGLQFLFEYFSETQRNKGNFPGRFSGRQFSNSRSEMNVSTLELGDSALYLCASSPDERNYNGQFFGPGTRLTVL.

This clonotype was found many times. The chain uses TRBV20-1 and TRBJ1-1, with 9 bases matching TRBD1. In germline, CDR1 is DFQATT, CDR2 SNEGSKA (reference sequence). The CDR3 is made up of 16 amino acids. V lost 3 bases, J lost 3 bases, and 11 bases stayed unmatched. The CDR3 region is CSASQATGGAYTEAFF. For the CDR3, the DNA is TGCAGTGCTAGTCAGGCCACAGGGGGCGCGTACACTGAAGCTTTCTTT.

This clonotype occurred many times. The V gene is TRBV18, the J gene TRBJ1-1, with D hard to call. With 1 base removed from V and 0 bases from J, the gap between germline ends came to 9 bases. The V gene's germline CDR1 is KGHSH and CDR2 LQKENI. The CDR3 extends over 15 amino acids. CDR3 bases: TGTGCCAGCTCACCACTAGAGTCGATGAACACTGAAGCTTTCTTT. Its protein product is CASSPLESMNTEAFF. Full variable domain (rest looked up from reference TRBV18 and TRBJ1-1): NAGVMQNPRHLVRRRGQEARLRCSPMKGHSHVYWYRQLPEEGLKFMVYLQKENIIDESGMPKERFSAEFPKEGPSILRIQQVVRGDSAAYFCASSPLESMNTEAFFGQGTRLTVV.

This clonotype occurred many times. V gene TRBV20-1 combines with J gene TRBJ2-7; 12 bases match TRBD2. V gave up 4 bases and J gave up 3 bases; unmatched junction bases: 7. The CDR3 is made up of 15 amino acids. Germline assignment: CDR1 DFQATT and CDR2 SNEGSKA (reference sequence). CDR3 in DNA: TGCAGTGCTAACCCGACTAGCGGGAGCCTCTACGAGCAGTACTTC. This sequence encodes CSANPTSGSLYEQYF.

About this clonotype itself: This may be a read error: a much more frequent sequence differs by one nucleotide. The chain is built from TRBV20-1 and TRBJ2-7; no reliable D call. Per the germline V gene, CDR1 is DFQATT and CDR2 is SNEGSKA (reference sequence). V gave up 4 bases and J gave up 0 bases, with 10 bases separating them. This CDR3 is built from 13 residues. The CDR3 loop is CSATIPGSYEQYF. The DNA for the CDR3 is TGCAGTGCTACTATTCCTGGCTCCTACGAGCAGTACTTC.

This clonotype was picked up many times. The J gene is TRBJ1-3, the V gene TRBV12-3 or TRBV12-4; D is undetermined. V was pared by 3 bases and J by 4 bases, with 16 bases between. CDR3 length: 16 residues. This chain's CDR3 is CASSFLVGGWGNTIYF. The CDR3, as DNA: TGTGCCAGCAGTTTTCTGGTGGGAGGCTGGGGAAACACCATATATTTT.

This clonotype was seen many times. The chain combines TRBV7-9 with TRBJ2-5; tentatively, D is TRBD1 (6 bases). This CDR3 comprises 15 residues. Trimming cost V 4 bases and J 5 bases, with 17 bases left between them. Germline values: CDR1 SEHNR, CDR2 FQNEAQ (reference sequence). The DNA of the CDR3 is TGTGCCAGCAGCTCCCGGGACACCCTGGGGGAGACCCAGTACTTC. It yields the protein CASSSRDTLGETQYF.